This TCR beta chain is drawn from a study of shared clonotypes between healthy human individuals. The overall study: Researchers assigned three CD4 naive, three CD4 memory, two CD8 naive and one CD8 memory plate to each donor. Study results and caveats: Naive subsets, compared against memory subsets, generally had larger estimated richness values. Clonotype sharing across donors was expected to vary with sequencing depth.

A note on this clone: The antigen is not known.

Germline CDR1 SNHLY, CDR2 FYNNEI. The CDR3 runs 13 residues. V lost 5 bases to trimming and J lost 5 bases, with 12 bases between them. Some clones are missing from TCRdb's copy, which holds only in-frame ones; the method was immunoSEQ multiplex PCR. The table has 2.3 million or so clones, approximately 95% seen once. The receptor was isolated from a man aged 18 to 29 in good health. Some clones in this sample may be carry-over from other donors' samples. The chain joins TRBV2 to TRBJ2-5; the D is unclear. The sequencing sample was made of naive CD4+ T cells from PBMCs. Sample subset: CD45RA+ positively selected. The CDR3 coding sequence is TGTGCCAGCAGTATTGGCCTAGGGGAGACCCAGTACTTC. It specifies CASSIGLGETQYF.